Below, 17 T cell receptor beta chains from the same sample are listed, as sequenced in a study of cytomegalovirus exposure and HLA in healthy donors. Some clones are missing from TCRdb's copy, which holds only in-frame ones; the method was immunoSEQ multiplex PCR. Among 100,000 or so clones listed, roughly 89% were seen once. The specimen sequenced was PBMCs. These receptor sequences come from a woman between 25 and 40 years old in good health and CMV-seronegative.

CDR3 protein: CASSKRGIYEQYF. The CDR3 DNA reads TGTGCCAGCAGTAAAAGAGGAATCTACGAGCAGTACTTC. The V and J genes are TRBV7-9 and TRBJ2-7; D remains ambiguous. Trimming stripped 6 bases from V and 3 bases from J, with 12 bases between. Per germline, CDR1 SEHNR and CDR2 FQNEAQ (reference sequence). The CDR3 is made up of 13 amino acids. Full variable domain (remainder filled in from reference TRBV7-9 and TRBJ2-7): DTGVSQNPRHKITKRGQNVTFRCDPISEHNRLYWYRQTLGQGPEFLTYFQNEAQLEKSRLLSDRFSAERPKGSFSTLEIQRTEQGDSAMYLCASSKRGIYEQYFGPGTRLTVT.

The rearrangement joins TRBV5-1 to TRBJ1-2, with 10 bases fitting TRBD1. The V gene's germline CDR1 is SGHRS and CDR2 YFSETQ. The V gene end was trimmed by 6 bases and the J gene end by 3 bases; junction bases not matched to a gene: 5. The CDR3 contains 14 residues. The chain's CDR3 is CASTMDRGDYGYTF. Here the CDR3 DNA reads TGCGCCAGCACCATGGACAGGGGGGACTATGGCTACACCTTC.

The J gene is TRBJ2-1, the V gene TRBV7-2; 7 nucleotides line up with TRBD2. Trimming took 2 bases from V and 4 from J; bases not matched to a gene: 5. Germline CDR1 and CDR2: SGHTA and FQGNSA. The CDR3 spans 15 residues. The CDR3 DNA sequence: TGTGCCAGCAGCTTATCGGTGGGAGGGTACAATGAGCAGTTCTTC. This codes for CASSLSVGGYNEQFF.

The V call is TRBV19, the J call TRBJ2-3; 9 nucleotides agree with TRBD1. Losses at the gene ends were 1 base for V and 10 bases for J; bases not matched to a gene: 6. The CDR3 is 14 amino acids. CDR1 is LNHDA, CDR2 SQIVND, per germline (reference sequence). CDR3 in amino acids: CASSIGTGVRAQYF. The CDR3 coding sequence is TGTGCCAGTAGTATAGGGACAGGGGTCAGGGCGCAGTATTTT.

This clone turned up a few times. The rearrangement links TRBV7-3 to TRBJ2-3, with 8 bases lining up with TRBD2. The CDR3 is 15 amino acids. With V trimmed by 5 bases and J by 3 bases, 7 bases remained unmatched. The germline V gene encodes CDR1 SGHTA and CDR2 FQGTGA. The CDR3 bases are TGTGCCAGCAGCAAGTTCCAGCGGGGGACAGATACGCAGTATTTT. Its protein product is CASSKFQRGTDTQYF. Full variable domain (rest looked up from reference TRBV7-3 and TRBJ2-3): GAGVSQTPSNKVTEKGKYVELRCDPISGHTALYWYRQSLGQGPEFLIYFQGTGAADDSGLPNDRFFAVRPEGSVSTLKIQRTERGDSAVYLCASSKFQRGTDTQYFGPGTRLTVL.

The rearrangement links TRBV18 to TRBJ1-3; unclear D gene. Germline CDR1 reads KGHSH; CDR2 reads LQKENI. CDR3 length equals 16 residues. The V end lost 3 bases, the J end lost 0 bases, and 12 bases lay between the germline ends. The DNA of the CDR3 is TGTGCCAGCTCACCCTCAGGAGGCACCTCTGGAAACACCATATATTTT. Encoded protein: CASSPSGGTSGNTIYF.

The V and J genes are TRBV18 and TRBJ2-7; a possible D gene is TRBD2 (5 bases). CDR3 size: 15 residues. Between the trimmed V and J ends, which lost 2 bases and 4 bases, there was a span of 15 bases. Per germline, CDR1 KGHSH and CDR2 LQKENI. The CDR3 sequence is CASSPAASTRYEQYF. The CDR3, as DNA: TGTGCCAGCTCACCAGCGGCTAGCACTCGGTACGAGCAGTACTTC.

Turning to this clone: One end of the junction fails to match germline, which may point to a read error. The chain is built from TRBV19 and TRBJ2-7, with 10 bases that match TRBD1. Germline loops: CDR1 LNHDA, CDR2 SQIVND (reference sequence). The CDR3 totals 13 residues. The CDR3: CASSEGHGQGERF. The CDR3 DNA follows: TGTGCCAGTAGTGAGGGGCATGGACAGGGGGAGCGCTTC.

V and J are TRBV27 and TRBJ2-2; 10 nucleotides agree with TRBD1. Germline CDR1 MNHEY, CDR2 SMNVEV (reference sequence). The trim removed 2 bases at V and 5 bases at J, leaving 8 bases unmatched. CDR3 length equals 17 residues. CDR3 sequence reads: CASSLRFRDRGTGELFF. The CDR3 nucleotides are TGTGCCAGCAGTTTAAGGTTCCGGGACAGGGGTACCGGGGAGCTGTTTTTT.

This sequence joins TRBV7-9 and TRBJ2-2; TRBD2 matches 10 bases. The V segment lost 7 bases and the J segment 5 bases; nucleotides outside the gene matches: 10. Per the germline V gene, CDR1 is SEHNR and CDR2 is FQNEAQ (reference sequence). The CDR3 sequence is 16 residues long. The CDR3 sequence is CASILIAGGGTGELFF. CDR3 bases: TGTGCCAGCATCCTTATAGCGGGGGGAGGAACCGGGGAGCTGTTTTTT.

V gene TRBV7-9 combines with J gene TRBJ1-2, with TRBD1 identical over 9 bases. Losses at the gene ends were 5 bases for V and 1 base for J; bases not matched to a gene: 11. The CDR3 has 17 residues. The germline V gene has CDR1 SEHNR and CDR2 FQNEAQ (reference sequence). DNA of the CDR3: TGTGCCAGCAGCCGAGGGGGACAGGGCCTTTATAACTATGGCTACACCTTC. It specifies CASSRGGQGLYNYGYTF.

The CDR3 sequence: CASSSGTGSGYTF. CDR3 nucleotides: TGTGCCAGCAGCTCAGGGACAGGGAGTGGCTACACCTTC. The rearrangement uses TRBV7-3 and TRBJ1-2, with 9 bases fitting TRBD1. This CDR3 is built from 13 residues. CDR1 and CDR2 from the germline V gene are SGHTA and FQGTGA. The V gene end was trimmed by 4 bases and the J gene end by 7 bases; junction bases not matched to a gene: 4.

This sequence joins TRBV6-1 and TRBJ2-7; perhaps TRBD2 as D (6 bases). V lost 8 bases and J 1 base, leaving 9 bases between the germline ends. This CDR3 comprises 12 residues. CDR1 MNHNS and CDR2 SASEGT come from the germline V gene. The CDR3 DNA reads TGTGCCAGCGCCCGGGGGTCCTACGAGCAGTACTTC. Protein sequence: CASARGSYEQYF.

In its sample, this clone was seen a few times. The CDR3 sequence: CASSPARREQETQYF. The CDR3 DNA reads as TGCGCCAGCAGCCCGGCCAGGCGAGAACAAGAGACCCAGTACTTC. The chain employs TRBV5-1 and TRBJ2-5; D gene uncertain. CDR1 is SGHRS and CDR2 is YFSETQ in the germline V gene. The CDR3 is 15 amino acids. V gave up 4 bases and J gave up 2 bases, with 15 bases separating them.

CDR3 sequence: CASSAGTGGLKLFF. CDR3 coding DNA: TGTGCCAGCAGCGCCGGGACAGGGGGGCTTAAACTGTTTTTT. The chain recombines TRBV7-6 with TRBJ1-4, with 11 positions matching TRBD1. V lost 5 bases and J lost 11; bases outside the gene matches: 7. The CDR3 totals 14 residues. Germline CDR1 SGHVS, CDR2 FNYEAQ.

The chain has TRBV27 and TRBJ1-1; D remains unclear. The CDR3 has 14 amino acids. The germline CDR1 and CDR2 sequences are MNHEY and SMNVEV (reference sequence). V was trimmed by 7 bases and J by 4 bases, leaving 16 bases between them. CDR3 DNA sequence: TGTGCCAGCAATGAGCGGGGTCGGAGCACTGAAGCTTTCTTT. Translating it yields CASNERGRSTEAFF.

V usage is TRBV18 and J usage is TRBJ1-1, with 8 bases that match TRBD1. The CDR3 consists of 16 residues. Trimming cost V 3 bases and J 0 bases; bases outside gene matches: 6. CDR1 is KGHSH, CDR2 LQKENI, per germline. CDR3: CASSPGQGKVNTEAFF. CDR3 bases: TGTGCCAGCTCACCCGGACAGGGTAAGGTGAACACTGAAGCTTTCTTT.